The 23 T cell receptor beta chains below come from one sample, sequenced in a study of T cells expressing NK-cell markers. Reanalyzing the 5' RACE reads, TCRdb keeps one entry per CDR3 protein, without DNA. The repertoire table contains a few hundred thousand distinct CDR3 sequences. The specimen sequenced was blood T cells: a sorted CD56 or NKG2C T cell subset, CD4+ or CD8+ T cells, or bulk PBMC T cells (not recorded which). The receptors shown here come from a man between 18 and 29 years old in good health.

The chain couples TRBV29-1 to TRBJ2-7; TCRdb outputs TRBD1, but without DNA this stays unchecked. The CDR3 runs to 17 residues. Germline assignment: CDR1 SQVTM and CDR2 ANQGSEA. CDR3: CSVKRATGGKFGYEQYF.

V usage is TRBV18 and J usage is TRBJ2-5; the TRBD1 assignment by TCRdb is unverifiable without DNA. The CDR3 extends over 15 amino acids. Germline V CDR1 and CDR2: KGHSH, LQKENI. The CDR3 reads CASSPEYGQQETQYF.

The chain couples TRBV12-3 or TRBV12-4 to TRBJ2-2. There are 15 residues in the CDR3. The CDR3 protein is CASSLLEQRTGELFF.

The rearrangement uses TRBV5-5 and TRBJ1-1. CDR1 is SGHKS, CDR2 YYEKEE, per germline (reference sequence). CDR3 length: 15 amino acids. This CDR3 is CASTQGPWGRAEAFF.

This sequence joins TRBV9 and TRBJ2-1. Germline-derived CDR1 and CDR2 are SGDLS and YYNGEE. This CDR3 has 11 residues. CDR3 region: CASSAEYEQFF.

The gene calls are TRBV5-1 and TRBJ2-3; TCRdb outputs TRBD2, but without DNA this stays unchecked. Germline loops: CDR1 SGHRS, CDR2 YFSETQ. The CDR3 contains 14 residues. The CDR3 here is CASSVLAGTDTQYF.

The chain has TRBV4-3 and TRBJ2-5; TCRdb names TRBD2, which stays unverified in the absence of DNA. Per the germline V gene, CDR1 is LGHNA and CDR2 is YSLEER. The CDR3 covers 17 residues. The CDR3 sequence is CASSRIKTSGVGETQYF.

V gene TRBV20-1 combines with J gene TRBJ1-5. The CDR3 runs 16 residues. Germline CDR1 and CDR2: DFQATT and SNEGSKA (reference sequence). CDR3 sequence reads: CSARDQWVHGNQPQHF.

The chain's CDR3 is CSARSPTTDTQYF. This chain connects TRBV20-1 to TRBJ2-3; the TRBD2 assignment by TCRdb is unverifiable without DNA. Germline V CDR1 and CDR2: DFQATT, SNEGSKA (reference sequence). This CDR3 is 13 amino acids long.

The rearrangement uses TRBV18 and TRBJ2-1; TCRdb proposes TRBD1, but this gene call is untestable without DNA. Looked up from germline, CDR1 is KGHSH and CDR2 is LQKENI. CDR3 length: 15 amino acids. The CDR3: CASSPGTPGANEQFF.

CDR3 in amino acids: CASSLAKRFSYEQYF. This chain connects TRBV7-9 to TRBJ2-7. CDR1 and CDR2 from the germline V gene are SEHNR and FQNEAQ (reference sequence). This CDR3 has 15 amino acids.

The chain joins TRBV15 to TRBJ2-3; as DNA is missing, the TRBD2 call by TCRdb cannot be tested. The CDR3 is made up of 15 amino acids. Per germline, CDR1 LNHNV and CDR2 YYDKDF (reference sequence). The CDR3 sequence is CATRTSGSPTDTQYF.

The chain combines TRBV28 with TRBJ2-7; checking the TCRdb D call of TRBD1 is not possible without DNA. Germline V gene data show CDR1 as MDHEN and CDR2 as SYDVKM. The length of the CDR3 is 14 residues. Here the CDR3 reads CASSYFQGSYEQYF.

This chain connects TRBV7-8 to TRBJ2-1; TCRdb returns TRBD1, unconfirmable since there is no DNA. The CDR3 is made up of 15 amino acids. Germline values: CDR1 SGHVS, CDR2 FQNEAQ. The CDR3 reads CASSLWGPTSGEQFF.

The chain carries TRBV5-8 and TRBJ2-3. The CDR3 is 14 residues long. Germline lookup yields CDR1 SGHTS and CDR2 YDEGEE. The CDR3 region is CASSLVAVEDTQYF.

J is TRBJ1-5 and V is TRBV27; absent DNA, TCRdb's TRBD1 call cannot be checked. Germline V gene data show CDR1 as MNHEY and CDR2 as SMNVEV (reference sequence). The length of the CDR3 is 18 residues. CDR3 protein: CASSFGVGSDRGNQPQHF.

Here the CDR3 reads CASSTGGETQYF. The chain uses TRBV11-2 and TRBJ2-5; lacking DNA, the TRBD1 call made by TCRdb goes unchecked. CDR1 SGHAT and CDR2 FQNNGV come from the germline V gene. The CDR3 contains 12 residues.

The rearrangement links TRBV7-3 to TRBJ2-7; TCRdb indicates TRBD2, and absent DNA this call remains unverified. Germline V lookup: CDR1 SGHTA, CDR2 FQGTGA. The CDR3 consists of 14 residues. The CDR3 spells CASSFLAASYEQYF. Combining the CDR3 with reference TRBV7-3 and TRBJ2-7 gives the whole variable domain GAGVSQTPSNKVTEKGKYVELRCDPISGHTALYWYRQSLGQGPEFLIYFQGTGAADDSGLPNDRFFAVRPEGSVSTLKIQRTERGDSAVYLCASSFLAASYEQYFGPGTRLTVT.

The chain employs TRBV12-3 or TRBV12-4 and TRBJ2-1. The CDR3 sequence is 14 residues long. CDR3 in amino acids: CASRLADPYWEQFF.

The CDR3 sequence: CSRGRAGTDTQYF. The chain couples TRBV20-1 to TRBJ2-3; TCRdb picks TRBD2, but there is no DNA to check that call. The CDR3 is 13 amino acids. CDR1 and CDR2 (germline): DFQATT, SNEGSKA (reference sequence).

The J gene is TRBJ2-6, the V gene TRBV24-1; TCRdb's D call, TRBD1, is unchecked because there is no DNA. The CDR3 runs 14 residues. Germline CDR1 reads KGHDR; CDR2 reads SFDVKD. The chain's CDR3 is CATCPGAGANVLTF.

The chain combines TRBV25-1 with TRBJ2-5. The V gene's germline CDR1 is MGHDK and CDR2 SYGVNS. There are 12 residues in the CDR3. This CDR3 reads CASSGVQETQYF.

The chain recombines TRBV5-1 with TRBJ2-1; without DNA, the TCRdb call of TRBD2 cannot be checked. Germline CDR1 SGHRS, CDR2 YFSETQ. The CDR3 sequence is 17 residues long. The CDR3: CASSNQPGGSQYNEQFF.